These 9 T cell receptor beta chains were all obtained from the same sample, sequenced in a study of regulatory T cells in long-lasting Graves disease. According to the study, TCR beta libraries were built with iRepertoire HTBI primers and CDR3-region Arm-PCR. TCRdb redid the calling of the multiplex PCR reads with MiXCR, one entry per CDR3 protein. The data contain some 470,000 distinct CDR3 sequences, approximately 21% of them singletons. Time point given: persistent/refractory GD, antithyroid drugs over 5 years with positive TRAb. Researchers made the TCR library from RNA that was extracted from PBMCs. The material was peripheral blood mononuclear cells (PBMCs), obtained when the disease was refractory, from a patient treated with antithyroid drugs. The origin of the receptors is a female donor with Graves disease.

As concerns this clonotype: A read error is possible here, since a much larger clone lies one base away. The chain carries TRBV6-5 and TRBJ1-5; D gene ambiguous. V was shortened by 4 bases and J by 1 base, with 17 bases between the two germline ends. This CDR3 has 17 amino acids. Germline lookup yields CDR1 MNHEY and CDR2 SVGAGI. CDR3 region: CASSFNSRHPSNQPQHF. The CDR3 coding sequence is TGTGCCAGCAGTTTTAATAGTAGGCACCCCAGCAATCAGCCCCAGCATTTT.

The V call is TRBV4-2, the J call TRBJ2-7; the D call may be TRBD1 or TRBD2 (7 bases each). Trimming removed 2 bases from V and 6 bases from J, with 17 bases in between. The CDR3 contains 15 residues. The germline V gene has CDR1 LGHNA and CDR2 YNFKEQ. The CDR3 DNA follows: TGTGCCAGCAGCCAATCAGCGGGACAGAAGGCCGAGCAGTACTTC. This encodes CASSQSAGQKAEQYF.

This clonotype was seen more than once but under ten times. V is TRBV6-1 and J is TRBJ2-2; D is possibly TRBD2 (5 bases). The CDR3 contains 14 residues. The V and J ends lost 6 bases and 0 bases respectively, with 8 bases between them. Germline lookup yields CDR1 MNHNS and CDR2 SASEGT. The CDR3 sequence is CASRRVANTGELFF. In nucleotides, the CDR3 is TGTGCCAGCAGGCGGGTGGCGAACACCGGGGAGCTGTTTTTT.

The chain couples TRBV9 to TRBJ1-2; 11 nucleotides align to TRBD1. CDR1 SGDLS and CDR2 YYNGEE come from the germline V gene. There are 16 residues in the CDR3. The trim removed 0 bases at V and 4 bases at J, leaving 5 bases unmatched. The CDR3 DNA reads as TGTGCCAGCAGCGTAGGGACAGGGGGCGCAGGCTATGGCTACACCTTC. It specifies CASSVGTGGAGYGYTF.

This chain links TRBV4-1 with TRBJ1-4; TRBD1 agrees at 9 bases. After removal of 5 bases from V and 15 bases from J, the junction contained 10 bases not matched to a gene. The CDR3 length is 13 residues. Germline lookup yields CDR1 MGHRA and CDR2 YSYEKL. The CDR3 DNA reads TGCGCCAGCAGCGAGAAGATGGGACAGGGAATGTTTTTT. It is translated as CASSEKMGQGMFF.

This clonotype showed up many times. This sequence joins TRBV2 and TRBJ1-5; TRBD1 agrees at 9 bases. Germline values: CDR1 SNHLY, CDR2 FYNNEI. The CDR3 is made up of 20 amino acids. J gave up 0 bases and V 6 bases, and 18 bases lay outside the gene matches. CDR3 in DNA: TGTGCCAGCAGCGCCCGGAGACAGGGGGAAGAAGGCTATAGCAATCAGCCCCAGCATTTT. Its protein product is CASSARRQGEEGYSNQPQHF. The variable domain in full, with the rest retrieved from reference TRBV2 and TRBJ1-5, is EPEVTQTPSHQVTQMGQEVILRCVPISNHLYFYWYRQILGQKVEFLVSFYNNEISEKSEIFDDQFSVERPDGSNFTLKIRSTKLEDSAMYFCASSARRQGEEGYSNQPQHFGDGTRLSIL.

This clonotype was counted ten times or more. This sequence joins TRBV7-2 and TRBJ1-2; 7 bases map to TRBD1. The J segment lost 6 bases and the V segment lost 2 bases, leaving 3 bases of the junction unmatched. Germline V CDR1 and CDR2: SGHTA, FQGNSA. This CDR3 comprises 13 residues. CDR3 region: CASSLQGEDGYTF. CDR3 in DNA: TGTGCCAGCAGCTTACAGGGGGAGGATGGCTACACCTTC.

This clonotype came up a few times. The chain employs TRBV29-1 and TRBJ2-7; tentative D call: TRBD2 (5 bases). Germline-derived CDR1 and CDR2 are SQVTM and ANQGSEA. The V end was cut by 4 bases, the J end by 3 bases, with 10 bases between. The CDR3 has 12 amino acids. CDR3 amino acids: CSVAGLHYEQYF. The CDR3 nucleotides are TGCAGCGTTGCAGGACTGCACTACGAGCAGTACTTC.

This chain connects TRBV2 to TRBJ1-4; the D gene is possibly TRBD1 (5 bases). The germline V gene encodes CDR1 SNHLY and CDR2 FYNNEI. V was clipped by 0 bases and J by 7 bases, with 12 bases between them. The CDR3 loop spans 15 amino acids. For the CDR3, the DNA is TGTGCCAGCAGTGAAGCGCAGGGCACCCTTGAAAAACTGTTTTTT. Protein sequence: CASSEAQGTLEKLFF.